The sample holds a few counts of the clone carrying this T cell receptor beta chain. Its antigen is undetermined. Construction of TCR beta libraries was performed using quantitative 5'-RACE with molecular barcodes. One entry per CDR3 protein results from TCRdb running MiXCR on the 5' RACE reads. There are about 500,000 distinct CDR3 sequences in the sample; approximately 12% occur only once, and under 7.5% lies in the top ten. This sample was taken from a study of CD8 T cells in ankylosing spondylitis. The study's findings and limits: For ankylosing spondylitis blood, a TCR beta motif of 7 or 8 highly homologous variants appeared characteristic.

Trimming took 5 bases from V and 4 from J, leaving 15 bases between them. CDR1 is MNHEY, CDR2 SVGAGI, per germline. There are 15 residues in the CDR3. This chain uses TRBV6-5 with TRBJ1-5; D unclear. Specimen: blood, either unsorted or a sorted T cell fraction (not recorded which). The TCR originated in a male donor with ankylosing spondylitis. The DNA of the CDR3 is TGTGCCAGCAGTAACGGGATGGGGAGAAATCAGCCCCAGCATTTT. Encoded protein: CASSNGMGRNQPQHF.